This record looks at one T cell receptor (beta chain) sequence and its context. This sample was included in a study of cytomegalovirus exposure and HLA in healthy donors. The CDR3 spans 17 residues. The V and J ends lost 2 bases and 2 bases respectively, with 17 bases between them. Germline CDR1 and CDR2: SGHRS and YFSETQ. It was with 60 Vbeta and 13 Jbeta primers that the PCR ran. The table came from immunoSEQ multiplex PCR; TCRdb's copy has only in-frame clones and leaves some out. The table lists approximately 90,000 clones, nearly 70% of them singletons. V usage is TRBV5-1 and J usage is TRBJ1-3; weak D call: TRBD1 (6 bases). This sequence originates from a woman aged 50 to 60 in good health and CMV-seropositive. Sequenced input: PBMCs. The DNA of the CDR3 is TGCGCCAGCAGCTTTGCCGGACAGAGCCTACCTGGAAACACCATATATTTT. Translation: CASSFAGQSLPGNTIYF. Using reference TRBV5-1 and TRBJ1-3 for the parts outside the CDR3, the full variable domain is KAGVTQTPRYLIKTRGQQVTLSCSPISGHRSVSWYQQTPGQGLQFLFEYFSETQRNKGNFPGRFSGRQFSNSRSEMNVSTLELGDSALYLCASSFAGQSLPGNTIYFGEGSWLTVV.